The following is a TCR beta chain sequence with its context. The data originate from a study of blood T cell repertoires in COVID-19. Study information: Acute and convalescent COVID-19 samples came from the United States, Italy and Spain. From T cells, B-cell-depleted T cells, or PBMCs came the material, which was cDNA or gDNA.

In the study's own analysis: Amplification of reference gene primers provided the estimated nucleated cell counts. Sequenced by immunoSEQ multiplex PCR; TCRdb stores in-frame clones only, minus some. V, J and clone size are taken as reported in that table, and D and trimming were inferred from the DNA itself. The table shows under 300,000 clones, with around 84% occurring only once. Germline V lookup: CDR1 LNHDA, CDR2 SQIVND (reference sequence). Trimming at V came to 8 bases and at J to 2 bases, leaving 5 bases not matched to a gene. The length of the CDR3 is 14 residues. The chain recombines TRBV19 with TRBJ1-5; 8 bases are a match to TRBD1. Sequenced sample: peripheral blood. The clonotype originates from a woman in her seventies with active or convalescent COVID-19. The CDR3 loop is CASSQTGGNQPQHF. The CDR3 coding sequence is TGTGCCAGTTCACAGACAGGGGGCAATCAGCCCCAGCATTTT.